This T cell receptor beta chain was captured in a study of cytomegalovirus exposure and HLA in healthy donors. The PCR employed 60 Vbeta primers together with 13 Jbeta primers. Only in-frame clones appear in the TCRdb table, and some are missing; sequencing was by immunoSEQ multiplex PCR. The data contain some 120,000 clones, 74% of them singletons. This clone was picked up a small number of times. In germline, CDR1 is SGHDT, CDR2 YYEEEE. The CDR3 loop spans 16 amino acids. Trimming cost V 0 bases and J 2 bases; bases outside gene matches: 4. The receptor was derived from a human donor in good health. The sequenced sample consisted of PBMCs. This chain links TRBV5-6 with TRBJ2-5, with 10 bases lining up with TRBD2. The CDR3 nucleotides read TGTGCCAGCAGCTTGGGAGTAGCGGGGGGTCAAGAGACCCAGTACTTC. Protein: CASSLGVAGGQETQYF.